The entry below gives a single TCR beta chain sequence along with its context. Trimming left V 2 bases short and J 1 base short, with 12 bases between. Germline CDR1 MNHEY, CDR2 SVGAGI. The CDR3 runs to 15 residues. Repertoires were generated with immunoSEQ multiplex PCR, while TCRdb's copy carries only in-frame clones and drops some. The sample gives 12,000 to 15,000 clones, 62% of which show up once; about 8.8% is in the top ten. These data originate in a study of T cell clonotyping in hematopoietic cell transplantation. The specimen sequenced was PBMCs. The TCR sequence derives from a human donor who either received an allogeneic hematopoietic cell transplant for a myeloid malignancy or was a related donor (not recorded which). Some clones in this sample may be carry-over from other donors' samples. This chain joins TRBV6-5 and TRBJ2-7, with D unresolved. The CDR3 DNA sequence: TGTGCCAGCAGTTACGGCTCTCTGGGTTCCTACGAGCAGTACTTC. Translating it yields CASSYGSLGSYEQYF.